The rows below give T cell receptor beta chains drawn from one sample of a study of cytomegalovirus exposure and HLA in healthy donors. The protocol was immunoSEQ multiplex PCR, while the TCRdb copy is restricted to in-frame clones and leaves out a portion. The sample has fewer than 200,000 clones, about four fifths seen once. Input material: PBMCs. Every receptor here comes from a male donor in good health and CMV-seronegative. The CDR3 runs from the conserved cysteine through the conserved F or W. The D gene is left open where the match is weak. The listing skips clone size in some rows; elsewhere it reads once, few, many or a size class.

TRBD2 TRBJ2-1 TRBV4-3 few 16 CASSQDTSGRAGEQFF TGCGCCAGCAGCCAAGATACTAGCGGGAGGGCCGGTGAGCAGTTCTTC
NA TRBJ2-4 TRBV15 NA 15 CATSTLAVAKNIQYF TGTGCCACCAGCACCCTAGCAGTAGCCAAAAACATTCAGTACTTC
TRBD2 TRBJ2-3 TRBV5-1 once 16 CASTLLAGGRTDTQYF TGCGCCAGCACCCTACTAGCGGGGGGACGCACAGATACGCAGTATTTT
TRBD1 TRBJ1-5 TRBV5-6 NA 15 CASSRGQGFNQPQHF TGTGCCAGCAGCAGAGGACAGGGCTTCAATCAGCCCCAGCATTTT
TRBD1 TRBJ1-6 TRBV18 NA 16 CASSPPGTGFGSPLHF TGTGCCAGCTCACCACCTGGGACAGGGTTTGGTTCACCCCTCCACTTT
TRBD2 TRBJ2-5 TRBV6-1 NA 13 CASSTSGQGTQYF TGTGCCAGCAGTACTAGCGGACAAGGGACCCAGTACTTC
NA TRBJ2-7 TRBV25-1 NA 15 CASSEGDGAGYEQYF TGTGCCAGCAGTGAAGGAGATGGGGCTGGCTACGAGCAGTACTTC
TRBD1 TRBJ2-2 TRBV9 NA 16 CASSVGAGGASGELFF TGTGCCAGCAGCGTAGGGGCAGGGGGCGCCTCCGGGGAGCTGTTTTTT
NA TRBJ2-1 TRBV5-1 NA 15 CASTGGQLGGDEQFF TGCGCCAGCACCGGGGGACAGTTGGGAGGCGATGAGCAGTTCTTC
NA TRBJ1-2 TRBV28 NA 12 CASSLPTHGYTF TGTGCCAGTAGTTTACCAACTCATGGCTACACCTTC
NA TRBJ2-7 TRBV7-9 NA 16 CSSSLALPGAVVEQYF TGTTCCAGCAGCTTAGCTTTACCAGGGGCTGTTGTCGAGCAGTACTTC
NA TRBJ1-1 TRBV19 NA 13 CASSIKGGIEAFF TGTGCCAGTAGTATTAAGGGGGGGATTGAAGCTTTCTTT
NA TRBJ2-1 TRBV27 once 12 CASSLRGNEQFF TGTGCCAGCAGTCTACGGGGAAATGAGCAGTTCTTC
NA TRBJ2-3 TRBV29-1 NA 13 CSVGWGVTDTQYF TGCAGCGTCGGCTGGGGAGTAACAGATACGCAGTATTTT
NA TRBJ2-7 TRBV29-1 NA 15 CSVEVVDRYSYEQYF TGCAGCGTTGAGGTCGTAGACAGATACTCCTACGAGCAGTACTTC
NA TRBJ1-1 TRBV5-7 NA 15 CASSPQTRLNTEAFF TGTGCCAGCAGCCCCCAGACACGACTGAACACTGAAGCTTTCTTT
NA TRBJ2-7 TRBV2 NA 11 CASYRAYEQYF TGTGCCAGCTATCGGGCCTACGAGCAGTACTTC
NA TRBJ2-7 TRBV6-6 NA 11 CASSYRGEQYF TGTGCCAGCAGTTACAGAGGCGAGCAGTACTTC
NA TRBJ2-7 TRBV11-2 NA 12 CASSFGVYEQYF TGTGCCAGTAGCTTCGGGGTTTACGAGCAGTACTTC
NA TRBJ1-2 TRBV7-6 NA 14 CASSLVGGDGGYTF TGTGCCAGCAGCTTAGTGGGAGGGGACGGGGGCTACACCTTC
TRBD2 TRBJ2-2 TRBV7-3 few 16 CASSKTSGANTGELFF TGTGCCAGCAGCAAGACTAGCGGGGCAAACACCGGGGAGCTGTTTTTT
TRBD1 TRBJ1-4 TRBV7-9 once 14 CASSLAGGFEKLFF TGTGCCAGCAGCTTGGCAGGGGGCTTTGAAAAACTGTTTTTT
NA TRBJ1-1 TRBV7-9 NA 15 CASSLDPGRDTEAFF TGTGCCAGCAGCTTAGATCCCGGGAGGGACACTGAAGCTTTCTTT
TRBD1 TRBJ1-6 TRBV5-1 NA 15 CASSSGQENNSPLHF TGCGCCAGCAGCTCGGGACAGGAGAATAATTCACCCCTCCACTTT
NA TRBJ2-4 TRBV7-2 NA 14 CASSFDRSKNIQYF TGTGCCAGCAGCTTCGACAGGTCCAAAAACATTCAGTACTTC
NA TRBJ1-1 TRBV28 NA 11 CASSLGTEAFF TGTGCCAGCAGTCTCGGGACAGAAGCTTTCTTT
TRBD1 TRBJ2-2 TRBV28 NA 18 CASTLSPLGPGGTGELFF TGTGCCAGCACCCTCTCTCCCCTAGGGCCAGGGGGTACCGGGGAGCTGTTTTTT
NA TRBJ1-1 TRBV7-9 NA 17 CASSSLGTVLMNTEAFF TGTGCCAGCAGTTCTCTTGGTACAGTCCTTATGAACACTGAAGCTTTCTTT
TRBD2 TRBJ2-7 TRBV7-2 NA 16 CASSLEVSGGSYEQYF TGTGCCAGCAGCTTAGAGGTTAGCGGGGGGTCCTACGAGCAGTACTTC
NA TRBJ1-2 TRBV6-1 NA 14 CASSETSGIYGYTF TGTGCCAGCAGTGAAACGTCAGGAATCTATGGCTACACCTTC
NA TRBJ2-7 TRBV6-1 NA 13 CASSRDTSYEQYF TGTGCCAGCAGCCGGGACACCTCCTACGAGCAGTACTTC
TRBD1 TRBJ2-1 TRBV5-6 NA 17 CASSRGQGRMPFNEQFF TGTGCCAGCAGCCGAGGACAGGGGCGAATGCCTTTCAATGAGCAGTTCTTC
NA TRBJ1-5 TRBV6-5 NA 16 CASSYSRPIGNQPQHF TGTGCCAGCAGTTACTCGCGCCCAATCGGGAATCAGCCCCAGCATTTT
NA TRBJ2-3 TRBV7-6 NA 12 CASSSQGNTQYF TGTGCCAGCAGCTCCCAGGGAAATACGCAGTATTTT
NA TRBJ2-7 TRBV28 NA 14 CASSLGPPSYEQYF TGTGCCAGCAGTTTAGGCCCACCCTCCTACGAGCAGTACTTC
NA TRBJ2-7 TRBV5-6 few 13 CASSFGVSYEQYF TGTGCCAGCAGCTTCGGGGTGTCCTACGAGCAGTACTTC
NA TRBJ1-5 TRBV19 once 14 CASMGHSSYQPQHF TGTGCCAGTATGGGACATTCATCATATCAGCCCCAGCATTTT
TRBD1 TRBJ1-2 TRBV28 once 16 CASSFPPGGLYYGYTF TGTGCCAGCAGTTTTCCCCCAGGGGGTCTTTACTATGGCTACACCTTC
NA TRBJ1-2 TRBV5-5 NA 14 CASSLGTLNYGYTF TGTGCCAGCAGCTTGGGCACTCTTAACTATGGCTACACCTTC
NA TRBJ2-3 TRBV7-3 NA 12 CASSSYGDTQYF TGTGCCAGCAGCTCTTACGGAGATACGCAGTATTTT
NA TRBJ1-2 TRBV29-1 NA 11 CSASDPGGYTF TGCAGCGCCAGCGATCCGGGGGGCTACACCTTC
TRBD2 TRBJ2-7 TRBV6-5 NA 15 CASSHPGTSGYEQYF TGTGCCAGCAGTCACCCCGGGACTAGCGGCTACGAGCAGTACTTC
NA TRBJ2-7 TRBV11-3 NA 14 CASSTPGRPYEQYF TGTGCCAGCAGCACCCCAGGGCGACCCTACGAGCAGTACTTC
NA TRBJ2-7 TRBV7-9 NA 12 CSSSRQTYEQYF TGTTCCAGCAGCCGCCAGACCTACGAGCAGTACTTC
TRBD1 TRBJ2-7 TRBV6-5 NA 14 CASSYGTGVYEQYF TGTGCCAGCAGTTATGGGACAGGGGTCTACGAGCAGTACTTC
TRBD1 TRBJ2-1 TRBV6-4 NA 15 CASSDEQGFYNEQFF TGTGCCAGCAGTGATGAACAGGGGTTCTACAATGAGCAGTTCTTC
TRBD1 TRBJ2-7 TRBV5-6 NA 17 CASSPAPTGTGGYEQYF TGTGCCAGCAGCCCCGCACCGACCGGGACAGGGGGCTACGAGCAGTACTTC
NA TRBJ2-1 TRBV11-2 NA 15 CASSLGGSLSNEQFF TGTGCCAGCAGCTTAGGAGGTAGTCTGTCCAATGAGCAGTTCTTC
TRBD1 TRBJ1-1 TRBV29-1 NA 14 CSVDPGTANTEAFF TGCAGCGTTGACCCTGGGACAGCGAACACTGAAGCTTTCTTT